Given below is one T cell receptor (beta chain) in context. Its cognate antigen is unknown. This specimen belongs to a study of shared clonotypes between healthy human individuals. Study-level results: Compared with memory subsets, naive subsets generally had larger estimated richness.

Only CD45RO-negative cells positively selected for CCR7 counted as naive CD8 cells, so terminally differentiated effector memory CD45RA+ cells were excluded. Each of the donors was a healthy adult who was HIV-negative and had not had a recent acute infection or vaccination. Per sorted-subset replicate PCR, input was 200 to 250 ng DNA, representing roughly 29,000 T cell genomes. Sequencing was performed with immunoSEQ multiplex PCR; in TCRdb, only in-frame clones are kept and a portion is missing. The repertoire holds some 2.1 million clones, roughly 95% seen once, with roughly 1.7% in the top ten. The receptor was isolated from a man between 18 and 35 years old in good health. Some clones in this sample may be carry-over from other donors' samples. The sequenced material came from naive CD8+ T cells from PBMCs.

The CDR3 region is CASSLDRNTEAFF. The CDR3 DNA is TGTGCCAGCAGCTTGGATCGGAACACTGAAGCTTTCTTT. The J gene is TRBJ1-1, the V gene TRBV5-5; D remains ambiguous. The CDR3 spans 13 residues. Germline CDR1 is SGHKS and CDR2 is YYEKEE (reference sequence). V was trimmed by 0 bases and J by 1 base, leaving 4 bases between them.